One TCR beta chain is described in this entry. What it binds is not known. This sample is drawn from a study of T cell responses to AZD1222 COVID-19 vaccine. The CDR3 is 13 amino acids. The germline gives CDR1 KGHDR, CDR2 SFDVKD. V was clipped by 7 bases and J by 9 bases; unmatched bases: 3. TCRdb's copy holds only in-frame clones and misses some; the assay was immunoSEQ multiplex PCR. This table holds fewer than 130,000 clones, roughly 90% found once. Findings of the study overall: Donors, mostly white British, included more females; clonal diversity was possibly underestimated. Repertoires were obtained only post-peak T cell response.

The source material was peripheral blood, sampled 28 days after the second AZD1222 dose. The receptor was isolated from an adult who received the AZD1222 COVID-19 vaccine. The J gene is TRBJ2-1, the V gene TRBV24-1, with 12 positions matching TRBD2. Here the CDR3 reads CATRASGGGEQFF. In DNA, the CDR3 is TGTGCCACCAGGGCTAGCGGGGGGGGTGAGCAGTTCTTC.